This paragraph covers one T cell receptor (beta chain) sequence. With 6 bases clipped from V and 8 bases from J, the junction kept 10 bases outside the gene matches. The CDR3 contains 14 residues. This sample stems from a study of T-cell reconstitution after alpha-beta-depleted transplantation in children. Preparation of the TCRbeta library involved a method that used unique molecular identifiers. TCRdb re-derived calls from the PCR reads in MiXCR, one entry per CDR3 protein. The repertoire has about 610,000 distinct CDR3 sequences, under 12% of them found once; the top ten carry roughly 3.9%. V usage is TRBV12-3 or TRBV12-4 and J usage is TRBJ1-2, with TRBD1 matching 9 bases. This sample comprised PBMCs from the stem cell graft donor, obtained from the stem cell graft. The source is a human donor who donated a stem cell graft to a child with acute myeloid leukemia. The CDR3 DNA reads TGTGCCAGCAGCACACCGGACAGGGGAGGAGGCTACACCTTC. It translates to CASSTPDRGGGYTF.